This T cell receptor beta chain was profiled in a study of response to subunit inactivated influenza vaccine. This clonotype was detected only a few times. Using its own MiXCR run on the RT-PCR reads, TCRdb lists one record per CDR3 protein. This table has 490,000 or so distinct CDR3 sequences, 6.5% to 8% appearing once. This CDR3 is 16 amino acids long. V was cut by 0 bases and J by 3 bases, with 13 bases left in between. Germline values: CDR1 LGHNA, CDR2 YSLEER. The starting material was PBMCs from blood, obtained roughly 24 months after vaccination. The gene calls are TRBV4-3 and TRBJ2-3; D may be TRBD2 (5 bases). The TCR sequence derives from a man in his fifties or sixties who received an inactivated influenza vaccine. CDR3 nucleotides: TGCGCCAGCAGCCAAGATATATTGGGCGGGACAGATACGCAGTATTTT. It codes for CASSQDILGGTDTQYF.